This T cell receptor (beta chain) is drawn from a study of human T cells and chemical hapten exposure. The sample's time point: patch test 2, 6 weeks after DPC sensitization. Treatment described: therapeutic diphenylcyclopropenone sensitization with weekly scalp DPC. Germline V gene lookup returns CDR1 MDHEN and CDR2 SYDVKM. This CDR3 region has 14 residues. V was shortened by 6 bases and J by 4 bases, with 15 bases between the two germline ends. TCRdb analysed the RACE reads with MiXCR anew, one entry per CDR3 protein. The repertoire holds approximately 89,000 distinct CDR3 sequences, with 10% as singletons.

The sequence came from a woman aged 30 to 39 with alopecia areata. Some clones in this sample may be carry-over from other donors' samples. The sequencing here drew on whole blood, taken in connection with sensitization to the hapten diphenylcyclopropenone (DPC). The rearrangement links TRBV28 to TRBJ1-2; D is ambiguous. The CDR3 protein is CASSSAEMPYGYTF. DNA for the CDR3: TGTGCCAGCAGCTCGGCGGAGATGCCCTATGGCTACACCTTC.